This passage covers 27 T cell receptor beta chains from one sample sequenced in a study of T-cell memory formation after mild COVID-19. TCRdb used MiXCR to reprocess the 5' RACE reads, holding one entry per CDR3 protein. The table shows 130,000 to 150,000 distinct CDR3 sequences, with over 15% occurring only once. The source material was PBMCs or a T cell subset sorted from them (not recorded which). Receptors originate from an adult woman who had mild COVID-19 (a few samples of this study predate the infection). Cell type and time point are not known.

CDR3 nucleotides: TGTGCCAGCACCAGAGGACGGCTCAATGAGCAGTTCTTC. It is translated as CASTRGRLNEQFF. J is TRBJ2-1 and V is TRBV12-3 or TRBV12-4; D is ambiguous. V shed 7 bases and J shed 6 bases, with 13 bases lying between them. This CDR3 comprises 13 residues.

V is TRBV5-1 and J is TRBJ1-2; D perhaps matches TRBD1 (5 bases). The germline V gene encodes CDR1 SGHRS and CDR2 YFSETQ. V gave up 4 bases and J gave up 0 bases, with 13 bases separating them. The CDR3 spans 15 residues. The CDR3 nucleotides are TGCGCCAGCAGCGTGGTCGACAGCTCTAACTATGGCTACACCTTC. Translating gives CASSVVDSSNYGYTF.

This clonotype has a single count. The chain recombines TRBV7-2 with TRBJ2-2; 9 nucleotides agree with TRBD2. CDR1 and CDR2 (germline): SGHTA, FQGNSA. Trimming at V came to 3 bases and at J to 6 bases, leaving 14 bases not matched to a gene. This CDR3 contains 18 residues. In DNA, the CDR3 is TGTGCCAGCAGCTTGGTCCCTTTGGCGGGGGGGCTAGCCGGGGAGCTGTTTTTT. It specifies CASSLVPLAGGLAGELFF.

This clonotype is a singleton in its sample. This rearrangement joins TRBV7-9 to TRBJ2-1; tentatively, D is TRBD2 (5 bases). This CDR3 is 15 amino acids long. CDR1 is SEHNR, CDR2 FQNEAQ, per germline (reference sequence). Trimming removed 0 bases from V and 7 bases from J, with 13 bases in between. The CDR3 DNA is TGTGCCAGCAGCTTAGCCGGGGTCCGGCGGAATGAGCAGTTCTTC. It yields the protein CASSLAGVRRNEQFF.

There are a few counts of this clonotype. The chain links TRBV5-5 to TRBJ1-1; D gene ambiguous. Trimming cost V 0 bases and J 8 bases, with 17 bases left between them. The CDR3 extends over 15 amino acids. The germline V gene encodes CDR1 SGHKS and CDR2 YYEKEE (reference sequence). Written as DNA, the CDR3 is TGTGCCAGCAGCTTGGCTACCAACCGCATTTCAGAAGCTTTCTTT. Residues: CASSLATNRISEAFF.

This clonotype was picked up a small number of times. V gene TRBV5-1 combines with J gene TRBJ2-5, with D perhaps being TRBD1 or TRBD2 (6 bases each). Per the germline V gene, CDR1 is SGHRS and CDR2 is YFSETQ. The CDR3 is 16 residues long. V lost 0 bases and J lost 5, with 17 bases in between. CDR3 loop: CASSLDGGAPTETQYF. CDR3 in DNA: TGCGCCAGCAGCTTGGACGGGGGCGCCCCCACGGAGACCCAGTACTTC.

This clonotype has a count of ten or more. This chain links TRBV6-5 with TRBJ2-2; D remains ambiguous. Germline CDR1 reads MNHEY; CDR2 reads SVGAGI. Trimming took off 7 bases at V and 2 bases at J, with 11 bases between the two ends. The CDR3 runs to 14 residues. Written as DNA, the CDR3 is TGTGCCAGCAAAGTACGGAGAAACACCGGGGAGCTGTTTTTT. It yields the protein CASKVRRNTGELFF.

This clonotype was counted only a few times. The chain is built from TRBV7-2 and TRBJ1-5; 7 positions match TRBD1. From germline, CDR1 is SGHTA and CDR2 FQGNSA. V shed 5 bases and J 3 bases; nucleotides not matched to a gene: 4. This CDR3 has 14 amino acids. The DNA of the CDR3 is TGTGCCAGCAGCGCGGACAGGCACAATCAGCCCCAGCATTTT. Translating it yields CASSADRHNQPQHF.

CDR3 nucleotide sequence: TGTGCCAGCAGTTTATGGAAGGGCACTGAAGCTTTCTTT. Encoded protein: CASSLWKGTEAFF. The chain is built from TRBV12-3 or TRBV12-4 and TRBJ1-1, with D hard to call. The CDR3 is made up of 13 amino acids. Deletions cut 2 bases from V and 4 bases from J, with 8 bases between.

There are a few counts of this clonotype. The chain recombines TRBV12-3 or TRBV12-4 with TRBJ2-7; perhaps TRBD1 as D (5 bases). The CDR3 has 13 amino acids. V lost 6 bases to trimming and J lost 3 bases, with 12 bases between them. The CDR3 loop is CASSPGQIYEQYF. CDR3 sequence (DNA): TGTGCCAGCAGCCCTGGACAAATCTACGAGCAGTACTTC.

This clonotype was counted only a few times. The chain recombines TRBV7-8 with TRBJ2-2, with a possible D match to TRBD1 (6 bases). With 10 bases removed from V and 6 bases from J, the gap between germline ends came to 15 bases. CDR3 size: 13 residues. CDR1 is SGHVS and CDR2 is FQNEAQ in the germline V gene. In DNA form, the CDR3 reads TGTGCCACACAGGGCAAAGGTGCCGGGGAGCTGTTTTTT. Protein product: CATQGKGAGELFF.

V and J are TRBV12-3 or TRBV12-4 and TRBJ1-1, with a tentative D call TRBD1 (5 bases). CDR3 length equals 15 residues. Trimming stripped 0 bases from V and 3 bases from J, with 11 bases between. In DNA, the CDR3 is TGTGCCAGCAGTTTAGCTGGGGGAAGGGACACTGAAGCTTTCTTT. Its protein is CASSLAGGRDTEAFF.

This clonotype was seen more than once but under ten times. The gene calls are TRBV24-1 and TRBJ2-1; D might be TRBD2 (5 bases). The CDR3 is made up of 11 amino acids. Germline V gene sequence: CDR1 KGHDR, CDR2 SFDVKD. Trimming took off 9 bases at V and 4 bases at J, with 6 bases between the two ends. CDR3 in DNA: TGTGCCACCCGGGGATACAATGAGCAGTTCTTC. Its protein product is CATRGYNEQFF.

CDR3 region: CAISGTTGETQYF. The CDR3 DNA is TGTGCCATCAGTGGGACCACGGGGGAGACCCAGTACTTC. The chain couples TRBV10-3 to TRBJ2-5, with D possibly TRBD2 on 5 matching bases. Per the germline V gene, CDR1 is ENHRY and CDR2 is SYGVKD. CDR3 length: 13 residues. Trimming stripped 4 bases from V and 5 bases from J, with 11 bases between.

J is TRBJ1-2 and V is TRBV4-2; D uncertain. Germline-derived CDR1 and CDR2 are LGHNA and YNFKEQ. Trimming shortened V by 0 bases and J by 3 bases, and 8 bases separated the two germline ends. There are 14 residues in the CDR3. The CDR3 is CASSQDPGDYGYTF. CDR3 sequence (DNA): TGTGCCAGCAGCCAAGATCCCGGGGACTATGGCTACACCTTC.

This chain uses TRBV20-1 with TRBJ2-3; 8 positions agree with TRBD2. This CDR3 region has 15 residues. CDR1 and CDR2 from the germline V gene are DFQATT and SNEGSKA (reference sequence). V lost 4 bases, J lost 0 bases, and 6 bases stayed unmatched. CDR3: CSAKRGGTSTDTQYF. CDR3 bases: TGCAGTGCTAAACGCGGGGGGACAAGCACAGATACGCAGTATTTT.

This clonotype was seen ten or more times. V gene TRBV6-2 or TRBV6-3 combines with J gene TRBJ2-1; weak D call: TRBD2 (5 bases). Trimming removed 6 bases from V and 1 base from J, with 13 bases in between. Per the germline V gene, CDR1 is MNHEY and CDR2 is SVGEGT. The CDR3 is made up of 15 amino acids. CDR3 loop: CASSPSGGSYNEQFF. The CDR3 DNA is TGTGCCAGCAGCCCAAGCGGAGGTTCCTACAATGAGCAGTTCTTC.

The rearrangement links TRBV5-1 to TRBJ2-6; D remains unclear. The CDR3 is made up of 16 amino acids. Germline loops: CDR1 SGHRS, CDR2 YFSETQ. Trimming took off 1 base at V and 1 base at J, with 9 bases between the two ends. The CDR3 nucleotides read TGCGCCAGCAGCTTGTTCTCCGGGTCTGGGGCCAACGTCCTGACTTTC. Translation gives CASSLFSGSGANVLTF.

The rearrangement uses TRBV19 and TRBJ2-5; D is undetermined. Germline CDR1 and CDR2: LNHDA and SQIVND (reference sequence). The CDR3 loop spans 13 amino acids. The V gene lost 5 bases and the J gene lost 1 base, with 8 bases spanning the gap. The CDR3 DNA is TGTGCCAGTAGTGACCGGGTCCAAGAGACCCAGTACTTC. Translation gives CASSDRVQETQYF.

This clonotype has just a few counts. The CDR3 region has the DNA TGTGCCAGCAGACCGCGCGCGGGAGGGCCGGGGAACATTCAGTACTTC. This codes for CASRPRAGGPGNIQYF. This rearrangement joins TRBV12-3 or TRBV12-4 to TRBJ2-4; TRBD2 matches 9 bases. The CDR3 is made up of 16 amino acids. Losses at the gene ends were 6 bases for V and 7 bases for J; bases not matched to a gene: 13.

Ten or more counts support this clonotype. The chain is built from TRBV6-6 and TRBJ2-7; 15 positions match TRBD2. This CDR3 is 18 amino acids long. In germline, CDR1 is MNHNY, CDR2 SVGAGI (reference sequence). The V and J ends lost 10 bases and 0 bases, in that order; junction bases with no gene match: 13. The CDR3 DNA follows: TGTGCCACCCAAAGGACTAGCGGGAGGGGGGGTAGCTCCTACGAGCAGTACTTC. It codes for CATQRTSGRGGSSYEQYF.

This clonotype appeared a few times. The chain links TRBV20-1 to TRBJ2-1; 8 nucleotides agree with TRBD2. With 3 bases clipped from V and 9 bases from J, the junction kept 10 bases outside the gene matches. The CDR3 is made up of 14 amino acids. Germline V gene data show CDR1 as DFQATT and CDR2 as SNEGSKA (reference sequence). Here the CDR3 reads CSASGRAKFSEQFF. Written as DNA, the CDR3 is TGCAGTGCTAGCGGGAGGGCCAAGTTCAGTGAGCAGTTCTTC.

This clonotype was found a few times. This chain joins TRBV25-1 and TRBJ2-7, with D perhaps matching TRBD1 (5 bases). This CDR3 has 14 residues. With 5 bases removed from V and 0 bases from J, the gap between germline ends came to 11 bases. The germline CDR1 and CDR2 sequences are MGHDK and SYGVNS. CDR3 nucleotides: TGTGCCAGCAGTATAACAGGTAGCTCCTACGAGCAGTACTTC. It yields the protein CASSITGSSYEQYF.

The V call is TRBV27, the J call TRBJ2-6; tentatively, D is TRBD1 or TRBD2 (6 bases each). CDR3 length equals 18 residues. The germline gives CDR1 MNHEY, CDR2 SMNVEV (reference sequence). V lost 6 bases, J lost 2 bases, and 20 bases lay in between. The CDR3 bases are TGTGCCAGCAGCCAATATACAATAGGGGGGACTGGGGCCAACGTCCTGACTTTC. Translating it yields CASSQYTIGGTGANVLTF. The full variable domain, completed using reference TRBV27 and TRBJ2-6, is EAQVTQNPRYLITVTGKKLTVTCSQNMNHEYMSWYRQDPGLGLRQIYYSMNVEVTDKGDVPEGYKVSRKEKRNFPLILESPSPNQTSLYFCASSQYTIGGTGANVLTFGAGSRLTVL.

The chain joins TRBV7-9 to TRBJ2-2; 9 positions agree with TRBD2. Looked up from germline, CDR1 is SEHNR and CDR2 is FQNEAQ (reference sequence). The CDR3 is 16 amino acids. The V and J ends lost 5 bases and 5 bases, in that order; junction bases with no gene match: 9. CDR3 in DNA: TGTGCCAGCAGCCCCCAAGCGGGGGGTCTTACCGGGGAGCTGTTTTTT. This encodes CASSPQAGGLTGELFF.

This sequence joins TRBV29-1 and TRBJ2-5; TRBD2 matches 7 bases. J was trimmed by 2 bases and V by 6 bases; bases with no gene match: 9. The germline V gene has CDR1 SQVTM and CDR2 ANQGSEA. The CDR3 has 14 amino acids. The CDR3 nucleotides read TGCAGCGTGGAGCTAGCGGAAAAACAAGAGACCCAGTACTTC. Protein sequence: CSVELAEKQETQYF.

This clonotype was seen a few times. The V call is TRBV30, the J call TRBJ2-2; D is unresolved. CDR1 GTSNPN and CDR2 SVGIG come from the germline V gene (reference sequence). The CDR3 totals 14 residues. Trimming took off 2 bases at V and 3 bases at J, with 10 bases between the two ends. DNA for the CDR3: TGTGCCTGGAGTTCTGTGTTGGACACCGGGGAGCTGTTTTTT. This gives the protein CAWSSVLDTGELFF.